The 21 T cell receptor beta chains presented below share a single source sample, sequenced in a study of early T cells in non-severe SARS-CoV-2 infection. TCRdb reprocessed the 5' RACE reads via MiXCR and lists one record per CDR3 protein. The sample lists around 60,000 distinct CDR3 sequences; roughly 10% were seen once. The material was whole blood, obtained at baseline. The source of these receptors is an adult who was a healthcare worker with PCR-confirmed SARS-CoV-2 infection or an uninfected control (not recorded which).

Ten or more counts support this clonotype. This chain connects TRBV11-2 to TRBJ2-3, with 12 bases fitting TRBD2. The J segment lost 2 bases and the V segment lost 1 base, leaving 4 bases of the junction unmatched. The CDR3 sequence is 17 residues long. Looked up from germline, CDR1 is SGHAT and CDR2 is FQNNGV. This CDR3 is CASSLVRTSGITDTQYF. Written as DNA, the CDR3 is TGTGCCAGCAGCTTAGTACGGACTAGCGGGATCACAGATACGCAGTATTTT. Full variable domain (remainder filled in from reference TRBV11-2 and TRBJ2-3): EAGVAQSPRYKIIEKRQSVAFWCNPISGHATLYWYQQILGQGPKLLIQFQNNGVVDDSQLPKDRFSAERLKGVDSTLKIQPAKLEDSAVYLCASSLVRTSGITDTQYFGPGTRLTVL.

There are a few counts of this clonotype. This chain links TRBV5-1 with TRBJ1-1, with D unresolved. This CDR3 comprises 14 residues. CDR1 and CDR2 (germline): SGHRS, YFSETQ. Trimming shortened V by 0 bases and J by 5 bases, and 11 bases separated the two germline ends. The CDR3 nucleotides are TGCGCCAGCAGCTTGGAAACCTGGAGAACTGAAGCTTTCTTT. This translates into CASSLETWRTEAFF.

This clonotype has just a few counts. The rearrangement joins TRBV11-2 to TRBJ2-3; D is perhaps TRBD1 (5 bases). CDR1 and CDR2 from the germline V gene are SGHAT and FQNNGV. Trimming left V 5 bases short and J 11 bases short, with 14 bases between. CDR3 length equals 12 residues. The CDR3: CASSGLGPKQYF. CDR3 bases: TGTGCCAGCAGCGGTTTGGGGCCGAAGCAGTATTTT.

The CDR3 loop reads CSARDRLAGSQETQYF. The CDR3 DNA follows: TGCAGTGCTAGAGATCGTTTGGCAGGGTCCCAAGAGACCCAGTACTTC. The chain has TRBV20-1 and TRBJ2-5; weak D call: TRBD1 (5 bases). The CDR3 contains 16 residues. Germline V gene data show CDR1 as DFQATT and CDR2 as SNEGSKA (reference sequence). V gave up 0 bases and J gave up 1 base, with 15 bases separating them.

At least ten counts were recorded for this clonotype. The CDR3 sequence is CASGRALLTGELFF. CDR3 in DNA: TGTGCCAGCGGCCGGGCCCTACTCACCGGGGAGCTGTTTTTT. The rearrangement links TRBV6-1 to TRBJ2-2; the D is unclear. The length of the CDR3 is 14 residues. Trimming left V 8 bases short and J 4 bases short, with 14 bases between. Per the germline V gene, CDR1 is MNHNS and CDR2 is SASEGT.

This clonotype turned up a few times. The CDR3 DNA sequence: TGTGCCAGCAGCCTAACCGGGATCACTGAAGCTTTCTTT. Residues: CASSLTGITEAFF. The gene calls are TRBV7-6 and TRBJ1-1; unclear D gene. CDR1 SGHVS and CDR2 FNYEAQ come from the germline V gene. The length of the CDR3 is 13 residues. The V gene lost 5 bases and the J gene lost 4 bases, with 11 bases spanning the gap.

The rearrangement links TRBV5-8 to TRBJ1-2; D gene ambiguous. Per the germline V gene, CDR1 is SGHTS and CDR2 is YDEGEE. The CDR3 is 14 residues long. Trimming removed 0 bases at V and 3 bases at J, with 9 bases between. The CDR3 here is CASSLAASYYGYTF. DNA for the CDR3: TGTGCCAGCAGCTTGGCGGCCAGTTACTATGGCTACACCTTC.

This clonotype was detected ten times or more. The chain joins TRBV2 to TRBJ2-1, with 9 bases matching TRBD1. The CDR3 contains 15 residues. V gave up 11 bases and J gave up 4 bases; unmatched junction bases: 12. The V gene's germline CDR1 is SNHLY and CDR2 FYNNEI. The CDR3 region is CAGRDRELWYNEQFF. The CDR3 DNA follows: TGTGCCGGCCGGGACAGGGAGCTTTGGTACAATGAGCAGTTCTTC.

The chain uses TRBV18 and TRBJ2-7; 10 positions agree with TRBD2. V was clipped by 3 bases and J by 3 bases; unmatched bases: 17. Looked up from germline, CDR1 is KGHSH and CDR2 is LQKENI. This CDR3 spans 19 amino acids. The DNA of the CDR3 is TGTGCCAGCTCACCGACCACGGCTAGCGGGGGTTTAACGCTCTACGAGCAGTACTTC. Amino acids: CASSPTTASGGLTLYEQYF. The full variable domain, rest sourced from reference TRBV18 and TRBJ2-7, is NAGVMQNPRHLVRRRGQEARLRCSPMKGHSHVYWYRQLPEEGLKFMVYLQKENIIDESGMPKERFSAEFPKEGPSILRIQQVVRGDSAAYFCASSPTTASGGLTLYEQYFGPGTRLTVT.

The rearrangement links TRBV6-2 or TRBV6-3 to TRBJ2-5, with 9 bases matching TRBD1. Trimming removed 6 bases from V and 4 bases from J; junction bases left unmatched: 6. CDR1 and CDR2 (germline): MNHEY, SVGEGT. The CDR3 runs to 14 residues. CDR3 in amino acids: CASRPGQGRETQYF. CDR3 sequence (DNA): TGTGCCAGCAGACCCGGACAGGGGAGAGAGACCCAGTACTTC.

This clonotype came up a few times. The chain recombines TRBV10-1 with TRBJ2-2; 9 positions match TRBD2. This CDR3 has 16 amino acids. V gave up 8 bases and J gave up 7 bases; unmatched junction bases: 14. Germline V CDR1 and CDR2: WNHNN, SYGVQD (reference sequence). This chain's CDR3 is CASGDHRGGAFGELFF. In DNA form, the CDR3 reads TGCGCCAGCGGAGACCACCGCGGGGGGGCCTTCGGGGAGCTGTTTTTT.

The chain combines TRBV7-9 with TRBJ2-1; the match to TRBD1 covers 10 bases. The trim removed 6 bases at V and 8 bases at J, leaving 7 bases unmatched. The CDR3 spans 14 residues. CDR1 is SEHNR and CDR2 is FQNEAQ in the germline V gene (reference sequence). The CDR3 sequence is CASSQGQGYDEQFF. In DNA form, the CDR3 reads TGTGCCAGCAGTCAGGGACAGGGGTATGATGAGCAGTTCTTC. Variable domain in full (rest from reference TRBV7-9 and TRBJ2-1): DTGVSQNPRHKITKRGQNVTFRCDPISEHNRLYWYRQTLGQGPEFLTYFQNEAQLEKSRLLSDRFSAERPKGSFSTLEIQRTEQGDSAMYLCASSQGQGYDEQFFGPGTRLTVL.

This clonotype was seen a few times. The rearrangement joins TRBV6-6 to TRBJ1-1; D gene unclear. The ends were cut back, 6 bases at V and 4 bases at J, with 15 bases in the middle. CDR1 and CDR2 (germline): MNHNY, SVGAGI (reference sequence). The length of the CDR3 is 14 residues. In nucleotides, the CDR3 is TGTGCCAGCAGAACCCCCGGGGAGGGCACTGAAGCTTTCTTT. Translated, it gives CASRTPGEGTEAFF.

This chain joins TRBV3-1 and TRBJ1-1, with a possible D match to TRBD1 (5 bases). V was shortened by 0 bases and J by 4 bases, with 12 bases between the two germline ends. The germline V gene has CDR1 LGHDT and CDR2 YNNKEL (reference sequence). The CDR3 is 15 residues long. This CDR3 is CASSQDSRGGTEAFF. In nucleotides, the CDR3 is TGTGCCAGCAGCCAAGATTCGCGGGGCGGCACTGAAGCTTTCTTT.

This clonotype has more than one count but fewer than ten. This chain joins TRBV20-1 and TRBJ2-1, with unresolved D. Germline V gives CDR1 DFQATT, CDR2 SNEGSKA (reference sequence). Trimming left V 6 bases short and J 3 bases short, with 15 bases between. The CDR3 loop spans 14 amino acids. CDR3 protein: CSATTLLGYNEQFF. The CDR3 nucleotides are TGCAGTGCCACCACCCTTTTGGGCTACAATGAGCAGTTCTTC.

J is TRBJ2-5 and V is TRBV5-1; 14 nucleotides agree with TRBD2. The V gene's germline CDR1 is SGHRS and CDR2 YFSETQ. CDR3 length equals 17 residues. V shed 4 bases and J 1 base; nucleotides not matched to a gene: 6. The CDR3 sequence: CASSKGLAGELQETQYF. CDR3 DNA sequence: TGCGCCAGCAGCAAGGGACTAGCGGGGGAACTCCAAGAGACCCAGTACTTC.

In DNA form, the CDR3 reads TGTGCCAGCAGCTTAGACCGCCTGGGGGTCTCCTCGTACAATGAGCAGTTCTTC. Its translation: CASSLDRLGVSSYNEQFF. This chain connects TRBV11-3 to TRBJ2-1; D may be TRBD1 or TRBD2 (5 bases each). In germline, CDR1 is SGHNT, CDR2 YENEEA. Trimming took 0 bases from V and 4 from J, leaving 19 bases between them. The CDR3 consists of 18 residues.

This clonotype was recorded at least ten times. V gene TRBV5-1 combines with J gene TRBJ1-1; a weak D match, TRBD1 (6 bases). V dropped 0 bases and J dropped 4 bases, with 13 bases sitting between them. Germline CDR1 SGHRS, CDR2 YFSETQ. The CDR3 spans 15 residues. Here the CDR3 reads CASSLGAGVGTEAFF. The CDR3 DNA sequence: TGCGCCAGCAGCTTGGGCGCAGGGGTCGGCACTGAAGCTTTCTTT.

There are a few counts of this clonotype. V and J are TRBV7-9 and TRBJ2-7; no clear D. Germline-derived CDR1 and CDR2 are SEHNR and FQNEAQ (reference sequence). The CDR3 spans 17 residues. Trimming stripped 3 bases from V and 1 base from J, with 19 bases between. The DNA for the CDR3 is TGTGCCAGCAGCTTGGCGAATTTTCGGGCTGATTCCTACGAGCAGTACTTC. Protein product: CASSLANFRADSYEQYF.

J is TRBJ2-6 and V is TRBV12-3 or TRBV12-4; 7 bases line up with TRBD1. This CDR3 has 15 residues. Trimming cost V 7 bases and J 1 base; bases outside gene matches: 4. The CDR3 protein is CASTWTGSGANVLTF. The DNA of the CDR3 is TGTGCCAGCACCTGGACAGGATCTGGGGCCAACGTCCTGACTTTC.

This clonotype was counted between two and nine times. The chain couples TRBV5-1 to TRBJ1-2, with 10 positions matching TRBD1. V gave up 3 bases and J gave up 4 bases; unmatched junction bases: 3. Germline loops: CDR1 SGHRS, CDR2 YFSETQ. CDR3 length: 14 amino acids. CDR3 DNA: TGCGCCAGCAGCTCCTGGGACAGGGGCTATGGCTACACCTTC. It codes for CASSSWDRGYGYTF.